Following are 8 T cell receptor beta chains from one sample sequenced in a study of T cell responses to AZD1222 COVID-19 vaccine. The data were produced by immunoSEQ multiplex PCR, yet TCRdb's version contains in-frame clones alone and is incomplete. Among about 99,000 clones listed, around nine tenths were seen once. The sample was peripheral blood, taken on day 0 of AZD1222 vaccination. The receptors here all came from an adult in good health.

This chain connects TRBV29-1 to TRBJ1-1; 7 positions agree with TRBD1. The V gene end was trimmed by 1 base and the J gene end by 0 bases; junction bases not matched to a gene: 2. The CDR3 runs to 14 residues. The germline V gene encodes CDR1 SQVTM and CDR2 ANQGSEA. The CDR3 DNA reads TGCAGCGTTGAAGTCAGGGGGATGAACACTGAAGCTTTCTTT. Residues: CSVEVRGMNTEAFF. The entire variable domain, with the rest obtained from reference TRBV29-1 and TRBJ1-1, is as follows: SAVISQKPSRDICQRGTSLTIQCQVDSQVTMMFWYRQQPGQSLTLIATANQGSEATYESGFVIDKFPISRPNLTFSTLTVSNMSPEDSSIYLCSVEVRGMNTEAFFGQGTRLTVV.

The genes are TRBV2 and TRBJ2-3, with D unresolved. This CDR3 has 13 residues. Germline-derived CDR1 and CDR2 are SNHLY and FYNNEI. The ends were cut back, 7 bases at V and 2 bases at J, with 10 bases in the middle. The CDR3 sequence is CASNLDYTDTQYF. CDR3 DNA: TGTGCCAGCAATTTGGATTACACAGATACGCAGTATTTT.

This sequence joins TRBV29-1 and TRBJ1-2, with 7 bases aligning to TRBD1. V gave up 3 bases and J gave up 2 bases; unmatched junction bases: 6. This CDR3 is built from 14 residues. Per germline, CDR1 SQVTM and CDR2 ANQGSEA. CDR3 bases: TGCAGCGTTGAGGGGGACAGCCCAAACTATGGCTACACCTTC. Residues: CSVEGDSPNYGYTF.

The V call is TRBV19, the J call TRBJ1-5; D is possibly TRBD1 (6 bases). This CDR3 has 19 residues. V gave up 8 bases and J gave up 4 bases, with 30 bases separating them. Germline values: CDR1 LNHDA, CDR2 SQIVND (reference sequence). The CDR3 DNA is TGTGCCAGTTCACAAAACAGGGAGAAGGTGTCCTTACCGAATCAGCCCCAGCATTTT. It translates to CASSQNREKVSLPNQPQHF.

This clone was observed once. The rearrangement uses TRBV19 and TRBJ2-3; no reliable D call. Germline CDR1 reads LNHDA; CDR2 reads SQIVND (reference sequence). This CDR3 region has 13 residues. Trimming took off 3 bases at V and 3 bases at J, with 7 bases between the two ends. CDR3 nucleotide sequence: TGTGCCAGTAGTATGATGGGGACAGATACGCAGTATTTT. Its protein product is CASSMMGTDTQYF.

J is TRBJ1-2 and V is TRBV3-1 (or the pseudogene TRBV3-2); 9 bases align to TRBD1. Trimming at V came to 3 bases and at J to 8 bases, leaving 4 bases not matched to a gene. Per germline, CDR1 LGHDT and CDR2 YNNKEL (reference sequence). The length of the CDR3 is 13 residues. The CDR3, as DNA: TGTGCCAGCAGCCAGGGACAGGGTTTGGGCTACACCTTC. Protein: CASSQGQGLGYTF.

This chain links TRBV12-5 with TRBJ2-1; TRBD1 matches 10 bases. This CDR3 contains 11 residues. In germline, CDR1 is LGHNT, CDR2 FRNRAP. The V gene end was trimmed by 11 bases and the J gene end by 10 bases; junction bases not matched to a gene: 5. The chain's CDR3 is CASTGGKEQFF. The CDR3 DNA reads TGTGCTTCGACAGGGGGCAAGGAGCAGTTCTTC.

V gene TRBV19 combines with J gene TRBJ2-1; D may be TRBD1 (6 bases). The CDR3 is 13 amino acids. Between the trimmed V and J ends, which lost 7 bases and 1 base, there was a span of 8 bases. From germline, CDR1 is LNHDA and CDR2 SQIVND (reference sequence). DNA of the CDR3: TGTGCCAGTAATCAGGGGTCCTACAATGAGCAGTTCTTC. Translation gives CASNQGSYNEQFF.